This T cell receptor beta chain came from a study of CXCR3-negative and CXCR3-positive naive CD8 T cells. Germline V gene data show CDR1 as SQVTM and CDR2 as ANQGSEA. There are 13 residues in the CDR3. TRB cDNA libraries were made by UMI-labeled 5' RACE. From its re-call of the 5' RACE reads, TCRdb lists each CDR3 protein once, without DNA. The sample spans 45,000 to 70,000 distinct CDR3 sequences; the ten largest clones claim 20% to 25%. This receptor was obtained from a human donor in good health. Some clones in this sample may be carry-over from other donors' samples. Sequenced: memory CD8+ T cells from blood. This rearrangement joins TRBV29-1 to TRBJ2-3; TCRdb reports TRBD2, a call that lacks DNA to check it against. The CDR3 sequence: CSVGLAVPDTQYF.